This is a list of T cell receptor beta chains from one sample in a study of blood T cell repertoires in COVID-19. TCRdb keeps only in-frame clones here, not all; method: immunoSEQ multiplex PCR. Of approximately 490,000 clones detected, around 90% appear once; the ten largest clones hold 0.7%. The sequenced material came from PBMCs or T cells enriched from blood (not recorded which). These receptors were obtained from a woman aged 18 to 35 who had recovered from COVID-19. The conserved cysteine and the conserved F or W are not part of the CDR3 here. D genes are given only for firm matches.

j_call v_call d_call cdr3_aa
TRBJ2-3 TRBV19 - ASSIDRSTDTQY
TRBJ1-2 TRBV5-1 - ASSLFPGQVYGYT
TRBJ2-3 TRBV6-1 TRBD1 ASSEGRLLGTGVTDTQY
TRBJ2-3 TRBV21-1 - ASSLFKQGSTDTQY
TRBJ2-3 TRBV18 - ASSASQVPGVSDTQY
TRBJ1-1 TRBV29-1 - SVSPQMNTEAF
TRBJ1-2 TRBV24-1 TRBD1 ATSDRGQDGYT
TRBJ1-4 TRBV3-1/TRBV3-2 - ASSPGVATNEKLF
TRBJ1-5 TRBV2 - ASRSTGPQH
TRBJ2-5 TRBV7-9 TRBD2 ASSSRTSGGIYQETQY
TRBJ2-1 TRBV5-5 - ASSLAGFRGNEQF
TRBJ2-2 TRBV29-1 - SGRGPNTGELF
TRBJ1-5 TRBV19 TRBD1 ASSIDQGGNQPQH
TRBJ2-5 TRBV4-1 - ASSLPQGTQY
TRBJ1-4 TRBV7-8 TRBD1 ASSSYRGVTEKLF
TRBJ1-1 TRBV3-1/TRBV3-2 - ASSQDLGGSGAF
TRBJ1-2 TRBV15 - ATSSARGSGYGYT
TRBJ1-1 TRBV19 - ASSFNTEAF
TRBJ2-5 TRBV5-1 - ASTQKETQY
TRBJ1-1 TRBV25-1 - ASSSGLDTEAF
TRBJ2-5 TRBV7-2 - ASSLDGQPQETQY
TRBJ2-5 TRBV11-2 - ASSLWSGETQY
TRBJ1-1 TRBV19 TRBD1 ASSMHRGPNTEAF
TRBJ2-3 TRBV30 - AWCAGSTDTQY
TRBJ2-7 TRBV7-2 - ASSPLRGPSFYGQY
TRBJ2-3 TRBV7-8 TRBD2 ASSSSGRGFKGDTQY
TRBJ2-4 TRBV2 - ASSVGQAKNIQY
TRBJ1-5 TRBV12-3/TRBV12-4 - ASSLAGDQPQH
TRBJ1-6 TRBV6-4 TRBD1 ASNKDRVNSPLH